Each of the 9 T cell receptor beta chains below was sequenced from the same sample in a study. A single record per CDR3 protein comes from TCRdb applying MiXCR to the 5' RACE reads. The table records 60,000 to 65,000 distinct CDR3 sequences, roughly 23% of them present only once. The sample comprised memory CD4+ T cells sorted from a lymph node. Sample subset: memory CD4+ T cells, CD4+CD45RO+CD25-. The receptor set was obtained from a female donor with breast cancer.

Concerning this clonotype: A read error is possible here, since a much larger clone lies one base away. A read error is likely, as this CDR3 ends without the conserved phenylalanine or tryptophan. The chain employs TRBV5-1 and TRBJ1-1; D call uncertain. The CDR3 consists of 14 residues. Germline CDR1 reads SGHRS; CDR2 reads YFSETQ. The V and J ends lost 1 base and 1 base respectively, with 8 bases between them. The CDR3 is CASSLFPGNTEAFC. DNA for the CDR3: TGCGCCAGCAGCTTGTTCCCCGGGAACACTGAAGCTTTCTGT.

This chain uses TRBV20-1 with TRBJ2-7; D is unclear. V shed 8 bases and J shed 0 bases, with 8 bases lying between them. The germline CDR1 and CDR2 sequences are DFQATT and SNEGSKA (reference sequence). There are 11 residues in the CDR3. CDR3 bases: TGCAGTACCGGCAACTCCTACGAGCAGTACTTC. Its protein product is CSTGNSYEQYF.

This clonotype was counted at least ten times. V is TRBV11-2 and J is TRBJ1-1, with a weak D call TRBD1 (5 bases). Trimming removed 4 bases at V and 1 base at J, with 13 bases between. The CDR3 totals 15 residues. The germline CDR1 and CDR2 sequences are SGHAT and FQNNGV. This chain's CDR3 is CASSSRKGANTEAFF. CDR3 sequence (DNA): TGTGCCAGCAGCTCCCGGAAAGGGGCGAACACTGAAGCTTTCTTT. The whole variable domain, filled in from reference TRBV11-2 and TRBJ1-1, reads EAGVAQSPRYKIIEKRQSVAFWCNPISGHATLYWYQQILGQGPKLLIQFQNNGVVDDSQLPKDRFSAERLKGVDSTLKIQPAKLEDSAVYLCASSSRKGANTEAFFGQGTRLTVV.

This clonotype was counted a few times. This chain joins TRBV4-3 and TRBJ1-3; D possibly corresponds to TRBD1 (6 bases). CDR1 is LGHNA, CDR2 YSLEER, per germline. The CDR3 has 17 residues. V dropped 0 bases and J dropped 4 bases, with 16 bases sitting between them. The CDR3 bases are TGCGCCAGCAGCCAAGATACCAGGACAGTTGGGGGAAACACCATATATTTT. Its translation: CASSQDTRTVGGNTIYF.

This clonotype has more than one count but fewer than ten. A much larger clone sits a single nucleotide away, making a read error possible. This likely comes from a read error, as the CDR3 has no conserved phenylalanine or tryptophan at its end. The chain couples TRBV28 to TRBJ2-1, with 12 bases identical to TRBD2. The CDR3 runs 16 residues. With V trimmed by 3 bases and J by 9 bases, 9 bases remained unmatched. Germline CDR1 reads MDHEN; CDR2 reads SYDVKM. The CDR3 DNA reads TGTGCCAGCAGTTTTGGTCTAGCGGGAGGGCCGGGTGAGCAGTTCTAC. Its protein product is CASSFGLAGGPGEQFY.

For this clonotype: At one end, the junction sequence differs from germline, possibly due to a read error. V gene TRBV11-2 combines with J gene TRBJ2-7, with 9 positions matching TRBD1. The CDR3 runs to 14 residues. In germline, CDR1 is SGHAT, CDR2 FQNNGV. This CDR3 is CASSPTRDRAEQCF. DNA of the CDR3: TGTGCCAGCAGCCCAACCCGGGACAGGGCCGAGCAGTGCTTC.

About this clonotype: This may come from a read error, since a much larger clone is one base off. The chain uses TRBV20-1 and TRBJ1-1; D unclear. The CDR3 consists of 13 residues. CDR1 and CDR2 from the germline V gene are DFQATT and SNEGSKA (reference sequence). DNA for the CDR3: TGCAGTGCTAGTCGTGAGATGAACACTGAAGCTTCCTTT. Protein: CSASREMNTEASF.

The CDR3 region is CASSSGITSPLHF. The CDR3 coding sequence is TGTGCCAGCAGCTCAGGGATTACTTCACCCCTCCACTTT. The chain combines TRBV7-2 with TRBJ1-6; D may be TRBD1 (5 bases). CDR3 length: 13 amino acids. V lost 4 bases to trimming and J lost 9 bases, with 10 bases between them. The germline CDR1 and CDR2 sequences are SGHTA and FQGNSA.

This clonotype has only a few counts. The J gene is TRBJ2-7, the V gene TRBV28, with D hard to call. CDR1 and CDR2 (germline): MDHEN, SYDVKM. This CDR3 is 12 amino acids long. V gave up 4 bases and J gave up 3 bases, with 7 bases separating them. CDR3 residues: CASSSGFYEQYF. The DNA of the CDR3 is TGTGCCAGCAGTTCGGGTTTCTACGAGCAGTACTTC.